This T cell receptor (beta chain) derives from a study of T cells in tuberculosis. Overall study: In South Africa, adults with active tuberculosis were compared with IGRA-negative and latently infected IGRA-positive adolescents. Findings and limits, study-wide: A GMM-specific repertoire classifier reached roughly 90% accuracy, AUROC about 0.87.

Note on this clone: The antigen remains undetermined.

Sample time point: new active TB diagnosis, blood taken before or within 7 days of starting treatment. Sequencing used immunoSEQ multiplex PCR; TCRdb keeps in-frame clones, though not all of them. The sample lists 30,000 to 40,000 clones; roughly 93% were seen once. In germline, CDR1 is MGHRA, CDR2 YSYEKL. The CDR3 loop spans 15 amino acids. Trimming pared 1 base from V and 4 bases from J, leaving 13 bases between. The source is an adult with tuberculosis. The source was PBMCs, collected at tuberculosis diagnosis. The chain combines TRBV4-1 with TRBJ1-1; D possibly corresponds to TRBD1 (5 bases). The CDR3: CASSQGPRAVTEAFF. The CDR3 region has the DNA TGCGCCAGCAGCCAAGGCCCCAGGGCCGTCACTGAAGCTTTCTTT.